What follows describes a single T cell receptor (beta chain). This sample is part of a study of siplizumab effects on memory and regulatory T cells. Trimming pared 4 bases from V and 0 bases from J, leaving 10 bases between. From germline, CDR1 is LNHNV and CDR2 YYDKDF (reference sequence). The CDR3 length is 15 residues. Sequencing used immunoSEQ multiplex PCR; TCRdb keeps in-frame clones, though not all of them. This repertoire shows more than 90,000 clones, around 90% found once; its top ten account for about 12%. The chain combines TRBV15 with TRBJ1-5; no clear D. Source material: non-Treg CD4+ T cells sorted from blood. The sequence was obtained from a human donor in good health. The CDR3 DNA reads TGTGCCACCAGCACGTACAGAAATAGCAATCAGCCCCAGCATTTT. Encoded protein: CATSTYRNSNQPQHF.